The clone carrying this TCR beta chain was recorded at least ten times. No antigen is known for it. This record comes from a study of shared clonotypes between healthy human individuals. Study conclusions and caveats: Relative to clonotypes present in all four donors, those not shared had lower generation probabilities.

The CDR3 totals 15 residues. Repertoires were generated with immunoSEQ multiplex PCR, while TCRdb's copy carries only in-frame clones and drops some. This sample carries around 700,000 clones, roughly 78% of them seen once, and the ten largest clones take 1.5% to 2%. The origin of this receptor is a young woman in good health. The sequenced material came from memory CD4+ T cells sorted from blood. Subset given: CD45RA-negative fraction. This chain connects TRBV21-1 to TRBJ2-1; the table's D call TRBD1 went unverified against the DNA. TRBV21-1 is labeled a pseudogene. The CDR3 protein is CASSNPGGTGSIEFF. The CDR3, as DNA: TGTGCCAGCAGCAACCCTGGAGGGACAGGGTCGATAGAGTTCTTC.